A selection of T cell receptor beta chains follows, all from one sample in a study of CXCR3-negative and CXCR3-positive naive CD8 T cells. From its re-call of the 5' RACE reads, TCRdb lists each CDR3 protein once, without DNA. The sample's table shows some 130,000 distinct CDR3 sequences. Sequenced: naive CXCR3- CD8+ T cells from blood. These receptors were collected from a human donor in good health. Some clones in this sample may be carry-over from other donors' samples. Both conserved end residues are part of each CDR3.

J	V	CDR3
TRBJ2-7	TRBV28	CASSFRGSLDEQYF
TRBJ2-7	TRBV2	CASRSGTYEQYF
TRBJ2-1	TRBV28	CASSLGYNEQFF
TRBJ2-1	TRBV3-1	CASSQDLGAGAHEQFF
TRBJ1-5	TRBV7-8	CASSLNSGARQPQHF
TRBJ2-3	TRBV29-1	CSVEDRDRGSDTQYF
TRBJ2-7	TRBV4-3	CASSQGRDVRSYEQYF
TRBJ2-1	TRBV5-8	CASSLVYSSIHNEQFF
TRBJ2-7	TRBV20-1	CSARDPGTVTYEQYF
TRBJ2-5	TRBV10-1	CASSDGGLAGEKETQYF
TRBJ1-5	TRBV10-2	CASSEAGYQPQHF
TRBJ2-1	TRBV5-1	CASSFTGEQFF